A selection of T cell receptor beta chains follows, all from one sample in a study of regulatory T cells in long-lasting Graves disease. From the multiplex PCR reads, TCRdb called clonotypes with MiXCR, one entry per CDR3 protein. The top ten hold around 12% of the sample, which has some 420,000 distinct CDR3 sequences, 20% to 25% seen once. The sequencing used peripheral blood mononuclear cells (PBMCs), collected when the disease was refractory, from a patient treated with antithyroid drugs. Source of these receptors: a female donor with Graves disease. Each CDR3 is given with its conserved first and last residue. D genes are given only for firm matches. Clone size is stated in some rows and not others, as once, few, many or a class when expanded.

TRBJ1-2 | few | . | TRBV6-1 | CASSSDGGRYYGYTF | TGTGCCAGCAGTTCGGATGGGGGCCGCTATTACGGCTACACCTTC
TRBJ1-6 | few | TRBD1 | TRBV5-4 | CASSLGTGDNSPLHF | TGTGCCAGCAGCCTCGGGACAGGGGATAATTCACCCCTCCACTTT
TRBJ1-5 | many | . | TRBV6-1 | CASSPQGAGLYQPQHF | TGTGCCAGCAGTCCTCAAGGGGCAGGCTTATATCAGCCCCAGCATTTT
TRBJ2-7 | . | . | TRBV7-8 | CASSSRQVSEQYF | TGTGCCAGCAGCTCAAGACAGGTTAGCGAGCAGTACTTC
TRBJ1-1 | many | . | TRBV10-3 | CAISEKQGKGNTEAFF | TGTGCCATCAGTGAGAAACAGGGTAAAGGGAACACTGAAGCTTTCTTT
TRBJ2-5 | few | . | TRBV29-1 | CSVGGLQETQYF | TGCAGCGTTGGGGGTCTCCAAGAGACCCAGTACTTC
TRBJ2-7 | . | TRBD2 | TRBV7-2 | CASSFSGRAFYEQYF | TGTGCCAGCAGCTTTAGCGGGAGGGCCTTCTACGAGCAGTACTTC
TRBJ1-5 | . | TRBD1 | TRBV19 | CASSIPATGADGGWPQHF | TGTGCCAGTAGTATACCGGCGACAGGGGCCGACGGGGGGTGGCCCCAGCATTTT
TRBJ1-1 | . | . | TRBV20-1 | CSARDAGGWTEAFF | TGCAGTGCTAGAGATGCGGGGGGATGGACTGAAGCTTTCTTT
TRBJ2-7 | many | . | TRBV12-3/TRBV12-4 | CASSPGGDEQYF | TGTGCCAGCAGCCCAGGGGGGGACGAGCAGTACTTC
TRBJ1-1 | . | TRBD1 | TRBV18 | CAIPVTGQGINTEAFF | TGTGCCATCCCTGTGACGGGACAGGGGATAAACACTGAAGCTTTCTTT
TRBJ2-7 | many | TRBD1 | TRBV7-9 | CASSLEEGTGRYEQYF | TGTGCCAGCAGCTTAGAAGAAGGGACAGGGCGCTACGAGCAGTACTTC
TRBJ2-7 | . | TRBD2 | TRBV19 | CASRPGPLRSGSSYEQYF | TGTGCCAGTAGGCCCGGGCCCTTGCGGAGCGGGAGTTCCTACGAGCAGTACTTC
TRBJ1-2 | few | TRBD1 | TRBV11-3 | CASSPGQGAREYGYTF | TGTGCCAGCAGCCCCGGACAGGGGGCCAGGGAGTATGGCTACACCTTC
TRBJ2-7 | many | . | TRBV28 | CASRTSAVFGSYEQYF | TGTGCCAGCAGAACCTCGGCGGTTTTCGGGTCCTACGAGCAGTACTTC
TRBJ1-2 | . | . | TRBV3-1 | CASSQDLSNYGYTF | TGTGCCAGCAGCCAAGACTTAAGTAACTATGGCTACACCTTC
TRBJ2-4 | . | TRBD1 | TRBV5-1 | CASSATGGPENIQYF | TGCGCCAGCAGCGCGACAGGGGGGCCCGAAAACATTCAGTACTTC
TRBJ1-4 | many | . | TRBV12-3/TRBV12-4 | CASSLIGLINEKLFF | TGTGCCAGCAGTTTAATAGGTCTTATTAATGAAAAACTGTTTTTT
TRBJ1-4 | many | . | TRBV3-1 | CASSLDAEEKLFF | TGTGCCAGCAGCCTTGATGCGGAGGAAAAACTGTTTTTT
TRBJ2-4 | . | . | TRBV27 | CASRYREGAKNIQYF | TGTGCCAGCAGATACCGCGAGGGGGCCAAAAACATTCAGTACTTC
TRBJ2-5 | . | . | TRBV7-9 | CASSWGGGKYQETQYF | TGTGCCAGCAGCTGGGGAGGGGGGAAGTACCAAGAGACCCAGTACTTC
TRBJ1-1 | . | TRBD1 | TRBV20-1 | CSAPHTTGVRDEAFF | TGCAGTGCTCCTCACACGACAGGGGTTAGGGATGAAGCTTTCTTT
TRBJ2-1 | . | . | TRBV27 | CASSPISFTNGNEQFF | TGTGCCAGCAGCCCGATTTCCTTCACCAATGGCAATGAGCAGTTCTTC
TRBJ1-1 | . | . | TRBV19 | CASSITGLMNTEAFF | TGTGCCAGTAGTATCACAGGTTTGATGAACACTGAAGCTTTCTTT
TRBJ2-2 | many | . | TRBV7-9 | CAKETTGELFF | TGTGCCAAGGAGACCACCGGGGAGCTGTTTTTT
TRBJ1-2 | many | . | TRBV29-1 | CSVEARQNYGYTF | TGCAGCGTTGAAGCTCGACAGAACTATGGCTACACCTTC
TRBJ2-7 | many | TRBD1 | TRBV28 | CASRTTRTGMVEQYF | TGTGCCAGCAGGACGACAAGGACAGGGATGGTCGAGCAGTACTTC
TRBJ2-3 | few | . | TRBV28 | CASSLYLGRRRDEQTDTQYF | TGTGCCAGCAGTTTATACCTAGGTAGGCGCCGCGATGAACAGACAGATACGCAGTATTTT
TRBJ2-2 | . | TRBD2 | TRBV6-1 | CASRGAGGRTGELFF | TGTGCCAGCAGGGGCGCGGGGGGGAGAACCGGGGAGCTGTTTTTT
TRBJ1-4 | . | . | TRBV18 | CASSPWQGNEKLFF | TGTGCCAGCTCACCATGGCAGGGGAATGAAAAACTGTTTTTT
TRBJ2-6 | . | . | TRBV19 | CASSVSGANVLTF | TGTGCCAGTAGCGTATCTGGGGCCAACGTCCTGACTTTC
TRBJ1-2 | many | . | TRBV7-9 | CASSPAPYNYGYTF | TGTGCCAGCAGCCCGGCCCCCTATAACTATGGCTACACCTTC
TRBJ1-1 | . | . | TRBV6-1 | CASGQAVALEAFF | TGTGCCAGTGGCCAAGCGGTTGCCCTTGAAGCTTTCTTT
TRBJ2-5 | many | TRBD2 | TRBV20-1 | CSARREGETQYF | TGCAGTGCTAGAAGGGAGGGAGAGACCCAGTACTTC
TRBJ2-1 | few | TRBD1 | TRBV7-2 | CASSFTGERLFF | TGTGCCAGCAGCTTTACAGGGGAACGTCTGTTCTTC
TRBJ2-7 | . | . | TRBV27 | CASSSIHEQYF | TGTGCCAGCAGTTCCATCCACGAGCAGTACTTC
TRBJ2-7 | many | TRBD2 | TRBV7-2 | CASSLWGTSKGGGEQYF | TGTGCCAGCAGCTTATGGGGGACTAGTAAGGGTGGAGGCGAGCAGTACTTC
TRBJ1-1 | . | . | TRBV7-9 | CASSPSQAAEAFF | TGTGCCAGCAGCCCATCTCAGGCCGCTGAAGCTTTCTTT
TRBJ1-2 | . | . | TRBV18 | CASSRSTENYGYTF | TGTGCCAGCTCACGATCGACAGAAAACTATGGCTACACCTTC
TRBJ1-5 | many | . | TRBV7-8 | CASSLEDGLSNQPQHF | TGTGCCAGCAGCTTAGAGGACGGCCTTAGCAATCAGCCCCAGCATTTT
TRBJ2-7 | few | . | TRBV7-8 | CASRRDGVEQYF | TGTGCCAGCAGGCGCGACGGCGTCGAGCAGTACTTC
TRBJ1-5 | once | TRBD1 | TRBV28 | CASSRWTGRASNQPQHF | TGTGCCAGCAGTCGATGGACAGGCCGAGCAAGCAATCAGCCCCAGCATTTT
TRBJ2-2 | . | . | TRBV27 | CASSWTGTQVTGELFF | TGTGCCAGCAGTTGGACCGGGACCCAAGTCACCGGGGAGCTGTTTTTT
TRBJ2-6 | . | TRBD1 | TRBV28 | CASSLWGTADSGANVLTF | TGTGCCAGCAGTTTATGGGGGACAGCCGACTCTGGGGCCAACGTCCTGACTTTC
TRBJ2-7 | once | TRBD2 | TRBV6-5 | CASSYSPAGGIFYEQYF | TGTGCCAGCAGTTATTCTCCGGCGGGGGGCATTTTCTACGAGCAGTACTTC
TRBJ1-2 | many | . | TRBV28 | CASSSDSGRGYTF | TGTGCCAGCAGTTCGGACTCAGGGAGGGGCTACACCTTC
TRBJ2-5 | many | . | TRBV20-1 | CSARPPQETQYF | TGCAGTGCTAGACCCCCCCAAGAGACCCAGTACTTC
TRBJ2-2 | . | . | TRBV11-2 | CASRLEGNTGELFF | TGTGCCAGCCGCTTAGAAGGGAACACCGGGGAGCTGTTTTTT